The next 18 T cell receptor beta chains were all read from a single sample in a study of T cell repertoires in cytomegalovirus infection. These receptors lack a known antigen. TCRdb reprocessed the reads with MiXCR, giving one entry per CDR3 protein. Of some 920,000 distinct CDR3 sequences in the sample, about a third were seen once. The sample here was cultured CD8+ T cells from PBMCs, taken from culture after CMV antigen stimulation. These receptor sequences come from a human donor in good health (CMV status not recorded). Some clones in this sample may be carry-over from other donors' samples.

In its sample, this clonotype was seen a few times. The chain has TRBV7-3 and TRBJ2-5; D is ambiguous. The length of the CDR3 is 13 residues. V was cut by 1 base and J by 5 bases, with 8 bases left in between. The germline V gene encodes CDR1 SGHTA and CDR2 FQGTGA. This chain's CDR3 is CASSLSLQETQYF. CDR3 sequence (DNA): TGTGCCAGCAGCTTAAGCCTGCAGGAGACCCAGTACTTC.

This clonotype was picked up many times. The V and J genes are TRBV10-3 and TRBJ2-1; no definite D call. V was pared by 6 bases and J by 4 bases, with 7 bases between. Germline-derived CDR1 and CDR2 are ENHRY and SYGVKD. The CDR3 totals 12 residues. The CDR3 bases are TGTGCCATCAGGGGATTATACAATGAGCAGTTCTTC. Protein product: CAIRGLYNEQFF.

The rearrangement links TRBV6-5 to TRBJ2-2, with 8 bases lining up with TRBD1. V shed 0 bases and J 0 bases; nucleotides not matched to a gene: 3. This CDR3 contains 17 residues. Germline V lookup: CDR1 MNHEY, CDR2 SVGAGI. This CDR3 reads CASSYSGTGSNTGELFF. The CDR3, as DNA: TGTGCCAGCAGTTACTCTGGGACAGGCTCGAACACCGGGGAGCTGTTTTTT.

In this sample, this clonotype turned up a few times. This rearrangement joins TRBV6-2 or TRBV6-3 to TRBJ2-1; no clear D. CDR3 size: 14 residues. CDR1 and CDR2 from the germline V gene are MNHEY and SVGEGT. The germline V and J ends were trimmed by 6 bases and 4 bases, with 13 bases remaining between them. Written as DNA, the CDR3 is TGTGCCAGCAGCTACCTTCGGAGTTACAATGAGCAGTTCTTC. Protein product: CASSYLRSYNEQFF.

The chain links TRBV15 to TRBJ1-4; no firm D call. The CDR3 spans 15 residues. V was shortened by 5 bases and J by 6 bases, with 16 bases between the two germline ends. Germline loops: CDR1 LNHNV, CDR2 YYDKDF (reference sequence). Here the CDR3 reads CATSPVRGGDEKLFF. In DNA form, the CDR3 reads TGTGCCACCAGCCCGGTACGCGGTGGGGATGAAAAACTGTTTTTT. Supplemented by reference TRBV15 and TRBJ1-4, the full variable domain reads DAMVIQNPRYQVTQFGKPVTLSCSQTLNHNVMYWYQQKSSQAPKLLFHYYDKDFNNEADTPDNFQSRRPNTSFCFLDIRSPGLGDTAMYLCATSPVRGGDEKLFFGSGTQLSVL.

To note about this clonotype: Germline is not matched at one junction end, which may reflect a read error. CDR3 DNA: TGTGCTAGTGGTTTTTATTTTCAGGGCAGGGGGAGCACAGATATGCAGTATTTT. Translated: CASGFYFQGRGSTDMQYF. This chain links TRBV12-5 with TRBJ2-3; 7 positions match TRBD1. Germline CDR1 reads LGHNT; CDR2 reads FRNRAP. This CDR3 spans 18 amino acids.

This clonotype has ten or more counts. The J gene is TRBJ1-1, the V gene TRBV4-1; TRBD1 is a possible D gene (6 bases). V shed 6 bases and J shed 0 bases, with 17 bases lying between them. The CDR3 has 16 amino acids. The germline CDR1 and CDR2 sequences are MGHRA and YSYEKL. CDR3 protein: CASRDTGLGLNTEAFF. In nucleotides, the CDR3 is TGCGCCAGCAGAGACACAGGGTTGGGATTGAACACTGAAGCTTTCTTT.

This clonotype was seen only a few times. This rearrangement joins TRBV7-9 to TRBJ2-1, with no clear D. Germline V lookup: CDR1 SEHNR, CDR2 FQNEAQ (reference sequence). The CDR3 consists of 14 residues. V lost 4 bases, J lost 0 bases, and 7 bases lay in between. The CDR3 coding sequence is TGTGCCAGCAGCTCCGCAACCTCCTACAATGAGCAGTTCTTC. Its protein product is CASSSATSYNEQFF.

The table lists this clonotype with a few counts. The chain uses TRBV7-2 and TRBJ1-5; unclear D gene. The CDR3 loop spans 13 amino acids. Trimming pared 5 bases from V and 6 bases from J, leaving 11 bases between. CDR1 is SGHTA and CDR2 is FQGNSA in the germline V gene. CDR3 nucleotides: TGTGCCAGCAGCCCGCTTGTAGGTCAGCCCCAGCATTTT. Translation gives CASSPLVGQPQHF.

This clonotype was detected only once. This sequence may be a read error, since a much larger clone differs from it by one base. The chain couples TRBV7-2 to TRBJ2-5, with TRBD2 matching 7 bases. V lost 1 base to trimming and J lost 9 bases; unmatched junction nucleotides: 11. The germline V gene has CDR1 SGHTA and CDR2 FQGNSA. The CDR3 length is 15 residues. For the CDR3, the DNA is TGTGCCAGCAGCTTAGATTGGTGGCTAGCGGAGGCCCAGTACTTC. It codes for CASSLDWWLAEAQYF.

The chain couples TRBV6-5 to TRBJ2-3; unclear D gene. The V gene lost 7 bases and the J gene lost 2 bases, with 10 bases spanning the gap. The CDR3 has 13 residues. Germline lookup yields CDR1 MNHEY and CDR2 SVGAGI. CDR3 loop: CASIDTFTDTQYF. For the CDR3, the DNA is TGTGCCAGCATCGACACCTTCACAGATACGCAGTATTTT.

This clonotype came up a few times. Relative to the germline gene, one junction end is altered; a read error may explain this. The chain couples TRBV12-3 or TRBV12-4 to TRBJ2-3, with 9 nucleotides matching TRBD2. This CDR3 is 17 amino acids long. CDR3 protein: CASSLAGGGGVADTQYF. CDR3 nucleotides: TGTGCCAGCAGTCTAGCCGGGGGCGGGGGGGTTGCAGATACGCAGTATTTT.

The CDR3 DNA reads as TGCGCCAGCAGTCATGAGGCAAATGAGCAGTTCTTC. Translation: CASSHEANEQFF. The chain is built from TRBV4-3 and TRBJ2-1; no clear D. Germline loops: CDR1 LGHNA, CDR2 YSLEER. The CDR3 loop spans 12 amino acids. Trimming shortened V by 6 bases and J by 7 bases, and 10 bases separated the two germline ends.

There are a few counts of this clonotype. CDR3 residues: CASGLAGEETQYF. The CDR3 coding sequence is TGTGCTAGTGGTTTAGCGGGAGAAGAGACCCAGTACTTC. The gene calls are TRBV12-5 and TRBJ2-5, with 8 bases that match TRBD2. The junction had 0 bases not matched to a gene; V was cut back by 3 bases and J by 3 bases. CDR3 size: 13 residues. Germline V gene lookup returns CDR1 LGHNT and CDR2 FRNRAP.

About this clonotype: A far larger clone differs by one base, so this is likely a read error. The chain recombines TRBV7-8 with TRBJ1-5, with unresolved D. CDR3 size: 12 residues. Germline CDR1 is SGHVS and CDR2 is FQNEAQ. CDR3 in DNA: TGTGTCAGCAGCTTCCCCAATCAGCCCCAGCATTTT. It codes for CVSSFPNQPQHF.

V usage is TRBV27 and J usage is TRBJ1-4; perhaps TRBD1 as D (6 bases). Trimming left V 10 bases short and J 7 bases short, with 22 bases between. The CDR3 has 15 residues. Germline V gene data show CDR1 as MNHEY and CDR2 as SMNVEV (reference sequence). The CDR3 DNA reads as TGTGCCACCGCCCTCGCCGGGGGCCCGGTTGAAAAACTGTTTTTT. It specifies CATALAGGPVEKLFF.

This clonotype was counted only a few times. The V and J genes are TRBV27 and TRBJ1-6; weak D call: TRBD1 (5 bases). Looked up from germline, CDR1 is MNHEY and CDR2 is SMNVEV (reference sequence). CDR3 length: 13 residues. V was shortened by 3 bases and J by 10 bases, with 10 bases between the two germline ends. CDR3 bases: TGTGCCAGCAGTTTGATAGGGGCCTCACCCCTCCACTTT. It yields the protein CASSLIGASPLHF.

This clonotype appeared a few times. This sequence joins TRBV7-9 and TRBJ2-1; perhaps TRBD1 as D (5 bases). There are 13 residues in the CDR3. Germline values: CDR1 SEHNR, CDR2 FQNEAQ (reference sequence). V lost 1 base and J 9 bases, leaving 10 bases between the germline ends. CDR3 DNA: TGTGCCAGCAGCTTAGAAAGAAGGGGTGAGCAGTTCTTC. Encoded protein: CASSLERRGEQFF.